These 16 T cell receptor beta chains share one sample of origin, sequenced in a study of cytomegalovirus exposure and HLA in healthy donors. PCR used 60 Vbeta primers and 13 Jbeta primers. Method: immunoSEQ multiplex PCR; TCRdb's copy keeps in-frame clones and lacks some. The sample contains nearly 110,000 clones, roughly 80% of which appear only once. Sequences were obtained from PBMCs. The receptor source for this set is a man aged 35 to 55 in good health and CMV-seronegative.

This clone was counted between two and nine times. This rearrangement joins TRBV4-1 to TRBJ2-7, with 7 bases aligning to TRBD2. Germline V CDR1 and CDR2: MGHRA, YSYEKL. This CDR3 has 13 amino acids. Trimming at V came to 6 bases and at J to 5 bases, leaving 7 bases not matched to a gene. CDR3 nucleotides: TGCGCCAGCAGTCGGGGAGGGGTAAACGAGCAGTACTTC. Translating gives CASSRGGVNEQYF.

The rearrangement links TRBV19 to TRBJ2-5; 9 bases fit TRBD1. The V and J ends lost 4 bases and 1 base, in that order; junction bases with no gene match: 7. The CDR3 is made up of 16 amino acids. CDR1 LNHDA and CDR2 SQIVND come from the germline V gene (reference sequence). In nucleotides, the CDR3 is TGTGCCAGTAGTACCCGGACAGGGGCCTTCCAAGAGACCCAGTACTTC. Protein product: CASSTRTGAFQETQYF.

V gene TRBV6-1 combines with J gene TRBJ2-1, with a weak D call TRBD2 (5 bases). The CDR3 covers 13 residues. The germline gives CDR1 MNHNS, CDR2 SASEGT. Trimming took off 10 bases at V and 0 bases at J, with 10 bases between the two ends. The CDR3 reads CATLGVSYNEQFF. The CDR3 nucleotides read TGTGCCACCCTCGGGGTCTCCTACAATGAGCAGTTCTTC.

The chain couples TRBV10-1 to TRBJ2-5, with D tentatively TRBD2 (6 bases). The length of the CDR3 is 15 residues. Germline V gene data show CDR1 as WNHNN and CDR2 as SYGVQD (reference sequence). V dropped 6 bases and J dropped 4 bases, with 18 bases sitting between them. CDR3 nucleotides: TGCGCCAGCAGGAAGGGACTTAGCGGAAGAGAGACCCAGTACTTC. This gives the protein CASRKGLSGRETQYF.

V and J are TRBV29-1 and TRBJ1-4; D is undetermined. There are 14 residues in the CDR3. The germline V gene encodes CDR1 SQVTM and CDR2 ANQGSEA. The V and J ends lost 2 bases and 0 bases respectively, with 7 bases between them. The CDR3 protein is CSVERTSTNEKLFF. The DNA of the CDR3 is TGCAGCGTTGAAAGGACTTCAACTAATGAAAAACTGTTTTTT.

A single count supports this clone. The genes are TRBV19 and TRBJ2-7; D is perhaps TRBD1 (6 bases). CDR1 is LNHDA and CDR2 is SQIVND in the germline V gene (reference sequence). V lost 4 bases and J lost 5, with 18 bases in between. CDR3 size: 15 residues. The CDR3 region is CASSTPATGLNEQYF. The CDR3 DNA sequence: TGTGCCAGTAGTACCCCCGCGACAGGTCTCAACGAGCAGTACTTC.

The J gene is TRBJ2-1, the V gene TRBV5-7; D possibly corresponds to TRBD1 (6 bases). TRBV5-7 is an ORF, with its function uncertain. V lost 4 bases, J lost 5 bases, and 16 bases lay in between. CDR3 length: 15 amino acids. Written as DNA, the CDR3 is TGTGCCAGCAGCCCCGACAGGCAGGCCCACAATGAGCAGTTCTTC. Translated: CASSPDRQAHNEQFF.

The rearrangement links TRBV2 to TRBJ1-4, with TRBD1 matching 8 bases. J was trimmed by 5 bases and V by 5 bases; bases with no gene match: 7. This CDR3 has 15 residues. Germline V gene data show CDR1 as SNHLY and CDR2 as FYNNEI. The CDR3 DNA is TGTGCCAGCAGTAAAAACAGGGACAGGAATGAAAAACTGTTTTTT. As protein: CASSKNRDRNEKLFF.

The chain has TRBV9 and TRBJ1-1; D is ambiguous. This CDR3 has 13 residues. V lost 0 bases, J lost 4 bases, and 7 bases lay in between. Germline CDR1 SGDLS, CDR2 YYNGEE. CDR3 sequence: CASSVGHGTEAFF. The CDR3 bases are TGTGCCAGCAGCGTAGGTCACGGCACTGAAGCTTTCTTT.

The J gene is TRBJ2-1, the V gene TRBV27; D may be TRBD2 (6 bases). Germline lookup yields CDR1 MNHEY and CDR2 SMNVEV (reference sequence). Trimming took off 4 bases at V and 2 bases at J, with 15 bases between the two ends. The CDR3 contains 16 residues. CDR3 residues: CASSSLLARAYNEQFF. The CDR3 DNA is TGTGCCAGCAGTTCCCTCCTAGCGCGAGCCTACAATGAGCAGTTCTTC.

The J gene is TRBJ2-5, the V gene TRBV15, with a possible D match to TRBD2 (5 bases). CDR3 length: 13 amino acids. Germline V CDR1 and CDR2: LNHNV, YYDKDF (reference sequence). V lost 5 bases, J lost 4 bases, and 11 bases lay in between. This CDR3 reads CATSSGFVETQYF. The DNA of the CDR3 is TGTGCCACCAGCTCGGGATTTGTAGAGACCCAGTACTTC.

The chain is built from TRBV7-8 and TRBJ1-6; no clear D. The CDR3 is 15 residues long. Trimming shortened V by 4 bases and J by 9 bases, and 16 bases separated the two germline ends. Germline V gene sequence: CDR1 SGHVS, CDR2 FQNEAQ. The CDR3 is CASSSRPQSTSPLHF. The CDR3 DNA reads TGTGCCAGCAGCTCTAGACCGCAATCCACTTCACCCCTCCACTTT.

A few counts support this clone. The rearrangement links TRBV19 to TRBJ2-7, with D possibly being TRBD2 (6 bases). V lost 5 bases and J lost 0, with 20 bases in between. The germline CDR1 and CDR2 sequences are LNHDA and SQIVND (reference sequence). This CDR3 is built from 17 residues. The CDR3 DNA follows: TGTGCCAGTAGTGCCGAGACCGGGACTGGACCCTCCTACGAGCAGTACTTC. Its translation is CASSAETGTGPSYEQYF.

CDR3: CASSPYPDRARGTQYF. In nucleotides, the CDR3 is TGTGCCAGCAGCCCCTATCCAGACAGGGCTCGGGGGACCCAGTACTTC. The genes are TRBV7-3 and TRBJ2-5; TRBD1 agrees at 7 bases. The junction had 16 bases not matched to a gene; V was cut back by 5 bases and J by 7 bases. The length of the CDR3 is 16 residues. CDR1 is SGHTA and CDR2 is FQGTGA in the germline V gene.

The gene calls are TRBV5-1 and TRBJ2-4, with a weak D call TRBD1 (6 bases). The V gene's germline CDR1 is SGHRS and CDR2 YFSETQ. Trimming removed 0 bases from V and 8 bases from J, with 9 bases in between. CDR3 length: 13 amino acids. The CDR3 here is CASSLGGRDIQYF. The CDR3 nucleotides are TGCGCCAGCAGCTTGGGGGGGCGGGACATTCAGTACTTC.

The chain uses TRBV7-6 and TRBJ2-3; 7 nucleotides match TRBD2. The J segment lost 4 bases and the V segment lost 5 bases, leaving 6 bases of the junction unmatched. CDR3 size: 14 residues. Germline lookup yields CDR1 SGHVS and CDR2 FNYEAQ. The CDR3 nucleotides read TGTGCCAGCAGCACGGGGAGCGGGGCAGATACGCAGTATTTT. It translates to CASSTGSGADTQYF.